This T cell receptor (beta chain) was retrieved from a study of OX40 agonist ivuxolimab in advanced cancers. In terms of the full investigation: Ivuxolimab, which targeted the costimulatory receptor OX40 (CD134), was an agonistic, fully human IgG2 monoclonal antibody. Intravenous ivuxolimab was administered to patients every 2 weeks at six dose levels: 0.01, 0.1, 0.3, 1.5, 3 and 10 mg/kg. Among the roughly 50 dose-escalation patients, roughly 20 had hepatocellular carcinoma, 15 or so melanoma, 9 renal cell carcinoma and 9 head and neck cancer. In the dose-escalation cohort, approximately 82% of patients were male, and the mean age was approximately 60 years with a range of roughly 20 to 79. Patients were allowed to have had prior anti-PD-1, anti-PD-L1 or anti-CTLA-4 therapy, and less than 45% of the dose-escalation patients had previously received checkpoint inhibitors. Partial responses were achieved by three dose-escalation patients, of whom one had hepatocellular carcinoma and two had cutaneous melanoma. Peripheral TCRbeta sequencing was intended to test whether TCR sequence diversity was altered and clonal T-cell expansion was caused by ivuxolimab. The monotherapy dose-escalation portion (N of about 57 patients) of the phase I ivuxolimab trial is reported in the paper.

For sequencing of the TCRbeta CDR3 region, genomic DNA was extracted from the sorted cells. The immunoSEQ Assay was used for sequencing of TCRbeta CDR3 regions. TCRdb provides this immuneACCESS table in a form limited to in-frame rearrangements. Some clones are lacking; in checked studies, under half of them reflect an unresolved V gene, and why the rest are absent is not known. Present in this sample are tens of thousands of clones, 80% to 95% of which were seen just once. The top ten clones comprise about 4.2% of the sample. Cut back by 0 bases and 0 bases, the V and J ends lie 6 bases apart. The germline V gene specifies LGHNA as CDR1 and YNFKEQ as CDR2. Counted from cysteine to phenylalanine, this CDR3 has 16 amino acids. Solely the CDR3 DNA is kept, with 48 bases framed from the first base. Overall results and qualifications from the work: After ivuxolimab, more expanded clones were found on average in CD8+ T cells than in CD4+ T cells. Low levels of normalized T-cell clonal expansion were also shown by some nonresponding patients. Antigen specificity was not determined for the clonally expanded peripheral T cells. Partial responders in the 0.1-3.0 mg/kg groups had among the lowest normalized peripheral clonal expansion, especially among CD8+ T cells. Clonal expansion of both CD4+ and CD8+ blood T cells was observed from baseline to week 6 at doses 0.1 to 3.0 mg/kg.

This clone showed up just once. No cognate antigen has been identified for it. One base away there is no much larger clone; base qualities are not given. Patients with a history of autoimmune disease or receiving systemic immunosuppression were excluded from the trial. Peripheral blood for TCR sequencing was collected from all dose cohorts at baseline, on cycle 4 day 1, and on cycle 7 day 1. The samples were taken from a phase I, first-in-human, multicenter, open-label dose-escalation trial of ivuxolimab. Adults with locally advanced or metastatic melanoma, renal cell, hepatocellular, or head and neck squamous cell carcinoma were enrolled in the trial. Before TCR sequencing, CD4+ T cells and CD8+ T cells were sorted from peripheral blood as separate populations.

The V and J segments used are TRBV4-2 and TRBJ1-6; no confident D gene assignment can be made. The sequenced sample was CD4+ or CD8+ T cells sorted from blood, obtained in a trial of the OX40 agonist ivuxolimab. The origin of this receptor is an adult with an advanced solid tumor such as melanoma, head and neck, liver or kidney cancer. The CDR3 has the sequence CASSQDSSSYNSPLHF. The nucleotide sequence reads TGTGCCAGCAGCCAAGATTCGAGCTCCTATAATTCACCCCTCCACTTT.